A single sample is the source of the 27 T cell receptor beta chains below, sequenced in a study of regulatory T cells in long-lasting Graves disease (dated by TCRdb to about 2021). Per the publication, the time point label means: newly diagnosed GD, antithyroid drugs for less than 3 months. For both TCR sequencing and RNA sequencing, RNA was extracted from PBMCs in TRIzol. Preparation of the library involved multiplex PCR. The instrument given in TCRdb is Illumina HiSeq 4000. To build TCR beta libraries, CDR3 regions were amplified by Arm-PCR using iRepertoire HTBI primers. The public reads were reanalyzed by TCRdb: fastp trimming at Q25, MiXCR alignment, in-frame beta chains only. Merged by CDR3 protein, the rows form single entries marked with the most common genes and DNA. This sample lists 300,000 to 400,000 distinct CDR3 sequences; 15% to 20% were detected once. The ten biggest clones cover around 36% of the sample.

This specimen consisted of peripheral blood mononuclear cells (PBMCs), obtained at new diagnosis, from a patient treated with antithyroid drugs. These receptors were collected from a female donor with Graves disease.

The chain carries TRBV25-1 and TRBJ2-7; either TRBD1 or TRBD2 may supply D (5 bases each). Looked up from germline, CDR1 is MGHDK and CDR2 is SYGVNS. CDR3 length: 14 amino acids. V dropped 2 bases and J dropped 3 bases, with 11 bases sitting between them. The CDR3 DNA is TGTGCCAGCAGTGAACGGGGACGGAGCTACGAGCAGTACTTC. This encodes CASSERGRSYEQYF.

This clonotype appeared many times. The V and J genes are TRBV28 and TRBJ2-1; D is unresolved. The CDR3 has 13 amino acids. The germline V gene encodes CDR1 MDHEN and CDR2 SYDVKM. Trimming took 2 bases from V and 10 from J, leaving 12 bases between them. The CDR3 nucleotides read TGTGCCAGCAGTTTACTTACAGATAAAGAGCAGTTCTTC. Protein product: CASSLLTDKEQFF.

A word on this clonotype: A read error may be the cause here, since a much bigger clone is one base away. In this CDR3 the conserved last residue, phenylalanine or tryptophan, is missing, so a read error is likely. This chain uses TRBV11-3 with TRBJ2-3; unclear D gene. The J call is in doubt because the DNA end fits TRBJ1-1 better. Looked up from germline, CDR1 is SGHNT and CDR2 is YENEEA. This CDR3 comprises 13 residues. Written as DNA, the CDR3 is TGTGCCAGCAGCTCCCGAGCGAGGGCTGAAGCTTTCCTT. Amino acids: CASSSRARAEAFL.

This clonotype was counted at least ten times. The rearrangement links TRBV19 to TRBJ2-2; tentative D call: TRBD1 (5 bases). V shed 5 bases and J shed 5 bases, with 18 bases lying between them. This CDR3 is 16 amino acids long. Germline lookup yields CDR1 LNHDA and CDR2 SQIVND (reference sequence). The CDR3: CASSVFFAGATGELFF. Here the CDR3 DNA reads TGTGCCAGTAGTGTTTTTTTCGCTGGGGCGACCGGGGAGCTGTTTTTT.

The rearrangement uses TRBV6-2 or TRBV6-3 and TRBJ2-3, with D unresolved. The end of the DNA fits TRBJ2-7 better, so the J call may be wrong. CDR3 length: 14 residues. From germline, CDR1 is MNHEY and CDR2 SVGEGT. DNA for the CDR3: TGTGCCAGCAGTTACTGGCATACGTCCTACGAGCAGTACTTC. Translation: CASSYWHTSYEQYF.

The chain combines TRBV11-2 with TRBJ2-7; D not resolved. The assigned J gene may be wrong: the sequence end matches TRBJ2-1 better. Germline lookup yields CDR1 SGHAT and CDR2 FQNNGV. There are 14 residues in the CDR3. CDR3 in DNA: TGTGCCAGCAGCCCTGGCCTAGTATGGGGTGAGCAGTTCTTC. Translated: CASSPGLVWGEQFF.

This clonotype was counted only a few times. J is TRBJ1-1 and V is TRBV7-9, with a possible D match to TRBD1 (5 bases). CDR1 SEHNR and CDR2 FQNEAQ come from the germline V gene (reference sequence). The CDR3 is made up of 13 amino acids. V was shortened by 3 bases and J by 4 bases, with 9 bases between the two germline ends. DNA of the CDR3: TGTGCCAGCAGCTTCGGGGCGCTCACTGAAGCTTTCTTT. Its protein is CASSFGALTEAFF.

Details on this clonotype: The junction shows a germline mismatch at one end, possibly a read error. The chain links TRBV5-6 to TRBJ2-3; TRBD1 might be the D (7 bases). Germline V gene lookup returns CDR1 SGHDT and CDR2 YYEEEE. This CDR3 is built from 18 residues. The CDR3 sequence: CASSLDEAGGDSTDTQCF. CDR3 sequence (DNA): TGTGCCAGCAGCTTGGACGAAGCGGGCGGGGACAGCACAGATACGCAGTGTTTT.

V is TRBV6-1 and J is TRBJ2-2; TRBD2 matches 9 bases. The CDR3 is made up of 18 amino acids. Germline trimming cut 6 bases from V and 1 base from J; bases unmatched to any gene: 12. Germline CDR1 MNHNS, CDR2 SASEGT. The CDR3 DNA follows: TGTGCCAGCAGCCCATGGGCGGGAGGGATCCAGAACACCGGGGAGCTGTTTTTT. This codes for CASSPWAGGIQNTGELFF.

On this clonotype itself: At one end the junction does not follow the germline gene, possibly because of a read error. This chain uses TRBV7-2 with TRBJ1-4; D possibly corresponds to TRBD1 (6 bases). This CDR3 spans 16 amino acids. CDR1 is SGHTA and CDR2 is FQGNSA in the germline V gene. In DNA, the CDR3 is TGTGCCAGCAGCCTCGGACAGTTTGCAACTAATAAAAAACTGTTTTTT. Translation gives CASSLGQFATNKKLFF.

This sequence joins TRBV11-2 and TRBJ1-2; D is perhaps TRBD1 (6 bases). There are 18 residues in the CDR3. CDR1 is SGHAT and CDR2 is FQNNGV in the germline V gene. Trimming took off 2 bases at V and 4 bases at J, with 23 bases between the two ends. In nucleotides, the CDR3 is TGTGCCAGCAGCTTAAAACCCCTGGGGGCGTCGGCTTCCTATGGCTACACCTTC. This codes for CASSLKPLGASASYGYTF.

This clonotype showed up just a few times. A single base is all that separates this from a far larger clone, so a read error is likely. The chain has TRBV7-2 and TRBJ2-1; TRBD1 is a possible D gene (6 bases). Germline values: CDR1 SGHTA, CDR2 FQGNSA. This CDR3 is built from 17 residues. CDR3 nucleotides: TGTGCCAGCAGCGGGGGAAGTTACGGGACAACCTACAATGAGCAGCTCTTC. Its translation: CASSGGSYGTTYNEQLF.

This clonotype was observed at least ten times. The chain joins TRBV28 to TRBJ1-3; D ambiguous. CDR1 and CDR2 from the germline V gene are MDHEN and SYDVKM. The V end was cut by 9 bases, the J end by 4 bases, with 10 bases between. The CDR3 contains 12 residues. The CDR3 region is CASQQGGNTIYF. In DNA, the CDR3 is TGTGCCAGTCAACAAGGGGGAAACACCATATATTTT.

About this clonotype: Here the CDR3 omits its conserved ending phenylalanine or tryptophan, so a read error is the likely source. V and J are TRBV6-1 and TRBJ2-5; D gene unclear. The CDR3 covers 11 residues. The V end was cut by 6 bases, the J end by 5 bases, with 7 bases between. Germline CDR1 is MNHNS and CDR2 is SASEGT. The CDR3 here is CASSSSETQYL. In DNA form, the CDR3 reads TGTGCCAGCAGCTCTTCGGAGACCCAGTACTTA.

This clonotype has a count of ten or more. The chain couples TRBV27 to TRBJ1-5; 7 bases align to TRBD1. This CDR3 region has 17 residues. The germline gives CDR1 MNHEY, CDR2 SMNVEV (reference sequence). V dropped 5 bases and J dropped 7; count of bases not matched to a gene: 17. CDR3 in amino acids: CASSATGVGLMRQPQHF. CDR3 nucleotide sequence: TGTGCCAGCAGTGCCACAGGGGTAGGTTTGATGAGGCAGCCCCAGCATTTT.

This clonotype was seen repeatedly, ten times or more. This sequence joins TRBV6-5 and TRBJ2-5; TRBD2 agrees at 10 bases. The CDR3 is 16 amino acids. In germline, CDR1 is MNHEY, CDR2 SVGAGI. The V and J ends lost 2 bases and 5 bases, in that order; junction bases with no gene match: 8. The CDR3 DNA reads as TGTGCCAGCAGTTACATGTTAGCGGGAGGTGCGGAGACCCAGTACTTC. Translated, it gives CASSYMLAGGAETQYF.

As concerns this clonotype: This could be a read error, since a much larger clone is one nucleotide away. The chain employs TRBV6-4 and TRBJ2-1, with a weak D call TRBD1 (5 bases). V dropped 8 bases and J dropped 7 bases, with 27 bases sitting between them. The CDR3 totals 17 residues. CDR1 and CDR2 (germline): MRHNA, SNTAGT. Here the CDR3 reads CASSLRGRAGPDNEQFF. CDR3 nucleotides: TGTGCCAGCTCGCTCCGTGGCAGGGCAGGGCCGGATAATGAGCAGTTCTTC.

The genes are TRBV20-1 and TRBJ2-3; D might be TRBD1 or TRBD2, each matching 5 bases. Germline values: CDR1 DFQATT, CDR2 SNEGSKA (reference sequence). V gave up 0 bases and J gave up 6 bases, with 13 bases separating them. This CDR3 comprises 14 residues. Here the CDR3 DNA reads TGCAGTGCTAGAGAGGGGACGGATATTGATACGCAGTATTTT. Encoded protein: CSAREGTDIDTQYF.

V usage is TRBV6-5 and J usage is TRBJ2-1; D is unclear. This CDR3 spans 15 amino acids. V lost 3 bases, J lost 1 base, and 10 bases lay in between. Per the germline V gene, CDR1 is MNHEY and CDR2 is SVGAGI. The chain's CDR3 is CASSYQTESYNEQFF. In nucleotides, the CDR3 is TGTGCCAGCAGTTATCAAACAGAATCCTACAATGAGCAGTTCTTC.

V and J are TRBV19 and TRBJ2-2; 11 bases agree with TRBD2. Germline V gives CDR1 LNHDA, CDR2 SQIVND (reference sequence). CDR3 length: 18 residues. The ends lost 6 bases at V and 6 bases at J; junction bases unmatched: 15. The CDR3 is CASRKPILAGVSSGELFF. CDR3 in DNA: TGTGCCAGTAGGAAACCAATACTAGCGGGGGTTTCTTCCGGGGAGCTGTTTTTT.

Many counts were recorded for this clonotype. The chain links TRBV9 to TRBJ2-1, with D unclear. CDR3 size: 14 residues. Germline V gene data show CDR1 as SGDLS and CDR2 as YYNGEE. Trimming shortened V by 6 bases and J by 7 bases, and 17 bases separated the two germline ends. The CDR3 loop is CASTRSASPNEQFF. The CDR3 DNA is TGTGCCAGCACCCGTAGTGCCAGCCCTAATGAGCAGTTCTTC.

This clonotype was counted only a few times. This chain joins TRBV20-1 and TRBJ2-1; D is possibly TRBD2 (6 bases). CDR3 length: 18 residues. The germline V gene has CDR1 DFQATT and CDR2 SNEGSKA (reference sequence). With 0 bases removed from V and 6 bases from J, the gap between germline ends came to 24 bases. This chain's CDR3 is CSARDLGGRGPESNEQFF. The CDR3 coding sequence is TGCAGTGCTAGAGATTTGGGTGGGCGGGGCCCCGAGAGCAATGAGCAGTTCTTC.

This clonotype was picked up many times. The V call is TRBV12-5, the J call TRBJ2-2; 7 bases line up with TRBD1. V lost 5 bases, J lost 6 bases, and 9 bases stayed unmatched. Germline CDR1 and CDR2: LGHNT and FRNRAP. This CDR3 is built from 15 residues. DNA for the CDR3: TGTGCTAGTGGTCACCGAGGGGGCGCGCCCGGGGAGCTGTTTTTT. Protein product: CASGHRGGAPGELFF.

This clonotype has just a few counts. This chain connects TRBV5-6 to TRBJ2-1; D remains unclear. Trimming took off 0 bases at V and 6 bases at J, with 7 bases between the two ends. Germline CDR1 and CDR2: SGHDT and YYEEEE. The CDR3 has 13 amino acids. DNA of the CDR3: TGTGCCAGCAGCTTGGTTTCGGGCAATGAGCAGTTCTTC. Translating it yields CASSLVSGNEQFF.

The table lists this clonotype with many counts. The rearrangement joins TRBV6-2 or TRBV6-3 to TRBJ2-7, with D hard to call. V lost 4 bases and J lost 3, with 22 bases in between. The germline gives CDR1 MNHEY, CDR2 SVGEGT. The CDR3 is made up of 17 amino acids. CDR3: CASSSPDLRRHLYEQYF. The CDR3 DNA sequence: TGTGCCAGCAGTTCCCCCGACTTAAGGCGCCACCTCTACGAGCAGTACTTC.

This rearrangement joins TRBV12-3 or TRBV12-4 to TRBJ2-7; D may correspond to TRBD1 or TRBD2 (6 bases each). Trimming cost V 6 bases and J 3 bases, with 21 bases left between them. CDR3 length: 16 amino acids. The CDR3 spells CASRQWGAGINYEQYF. CDR3 bases: TGTGCCAGCAGGCAGTGGGGGGCAGGGATAAACTACGAGCAGTACTTC.

This clonotype was picked up a small number of times. V gene TRBV20-1 combines with J gene TRBJ2-7, with D unclear. The V end lost 0 bases, the J end lost 3 bases, and 15 bases lay between the germline ends. Germline V lookup: CDR1 DFQATT, CDR2 SNEGSKA (reference sequence). The CDR3 covers 15 residues. CDR3 DNA sequence: TGCAGTGCTAGAGATCCTTCGCGGAAAGGCTACGAGCAGTACTTC. Encoded protein: CSARDPSRKGYEQYF.